Described below is a single TCR beta chain sequence and its context. Its antigen target is currently unknown. The sample is drawn from a study of monozygotic twins with inflammatory bowel disease (dated by TCRdb to between 2019 and 2020). Notes on the research overall: The full study comprised approximately 28 monozygotic twin pairs: nine German pairs (four IBD-concordant, five IBD-discordant) and 19 IBD-discordant Danish pairs. Each individual had, on average, about 151 000 unique TCRalpha sequences and 181 000 unique TCRbeta sequences available for analysis. The search for disease-associated traits relied mainly on comparing, within discordant pairs, IBD patients with their genetically identical healthy co-twins. The study at large found these results: A decrease in TCRbeta repertoire diversity, as measured by inverse Simpson index, was observed in IBD patients compared with their healthy co-twins. Repertoire similarity did not differ between concordant and discordant twins, which could be due to limited statistical power. The results gave no support for a single strong signal or clonotype linked to IBD. Because patients received different immunosuppressive treatments, the repertoires may have picked up extra background noise and variability between individuals. Different T cell subtypes could not be distinguished in the analysis. Compared with healthy twins, IBD patients shared fewer clonotypes with other individuals, and the difference was most pronounced in patients with signs of disease activity.

Library method: 5' RACE. For each TCR library, 3,500 to 4,000 ng of total RNA was used. For each sample, cDNA synthesis was carried out in eight separate reactions using SMARTScribe reverse transcriptase. During cDNA synthesis, template switching introduced unique molecular identifiers that contained a 6-nucleotide sample barcode. TCRalpha and TCRbeta cDNA was amplified in two nested PCRs of around 15 and 9 cycles, and bead purification was carried out after each PCR. Before amplification, cDNA was treated with uracil DNA-glycosylase and purified using the QIAquick PCR purification kit. The second PCR added Illumina TruSeq-compatible adapters along with sample-specific barcodes. Library quality and concentration were assessed using TapeStation and Qubit, and about 5 ng of each library was pooled. Sequencing of pooled libraries was carried out on an Illumina HiSeq2500 single-index Rapid Run using 2 x 100 bp reads and custom sequencing primers. The study's processing was this. MiGEC version 1.2.6 was used for UMI-based consensus assembly, which corrected PCR and sequencing errors. MiXCR version 2.1.1 was used for V(D)J alignment, clonotype assembly and CDR3 extraction. To normalise gene usage, clonotype sharing and MAIT/NKT TCR abundance, the analysis used the top 1000, 10 000 and 20 000 clonotypes per sample. After downsampling to 27 000 UMIs, diversity was calculated as the inverse Simpson index using the vegan R package. Statistical testing used paired Mann-Whitney U tests on the discordant twin pairs and applied Benjamini-Hochberg correction for multiple testing. Based on TCRdb reprocessing of the reads, there is one entry per CDR3 protein sequence, and DNA is missing. The V and J calls here are based on TCRdb, not the publication. The sample's clone listing holds a few hundred thousand distinct CDR3 sequences. 2.5% to 3% of the sample is taken by the ten largest.

From the germline V gene (reference sequence), CDR1 is SEHNR and CDR2 is FQNEAQ. CDR3 length: 13 amino acids, cysteine to phenylalanine. No DNA has been recorded. From each donor, a roughly 2.5 ml peripheral blood sample was collected into PAXgene tubes and stored at -80 degrees C. Without any T cell sorting, total RNA was extracted from whole blood using the PAXgene blood miRNA kit on an automated QIAcube. Peripheral blood from monozygotic twin pairs, either concordant or discordant for inflammatory bowel disease, underwent deep TCRalpha and TCRbeta repertoire profiling that used unique molecular barcoding. Smoking habits were recorded for all twin pairs, and individuals were classified as current, former or never smokers.

This clonotype was sampled from a human donor with ulcerative colitis or Crohn's disease, or a healthy co-twin of an affected twin (not recorded which). The V gene is TRBV7-9 and the J gene is TRBJ1-2. The specimen was blood. For the CDR3, the sequence is CASSLGDYYGYTF.